Listed here is a single T cell receptor (beta chain). The data were obtained in a study of blood T cell repertoires in COVID-19. On the study more broadly: In each case, the material was cDNA or gDNA derived from T cells, B-cell-depleted T cells, or PBMCs.

Profiling relied on immunoSEQ multiplex PCR, and the TCRdb table lists in-frame clones only, not all of them. The sample holds roughly 200,000 clones, 80% to 85% seen once. This TCR was recovered from a man between 50 and 59 years old with active or convalescent COVID-19. The sequenced sample consisted of peripheral blood.

CDR3 sequence: CASAPGGAFF. CDR3 DNA sequence: TGTGCCAGCGCTCCAGGGGGAGCTTTCTTT. V and J are TRBV7-9 and TRBJ1-1; 7 bases agree with TRBD1. The CDR3 sequence is 10 residues long. The J segment lost 10 bases and the V segment lost 8 bases, leaving 4 bases of the junction unmatched. Per germline, CDR1 SEHNR and CDR2 FQNEAQ (reference sequence).